Shown below are 6 T cell receptor beta chains from a single sample sequenced in a study of T-cell reconstitution after alpha-beta-depleted transplantation in children. A TCRbeta library incorporating unique molecular identifiers was prepared. Each CDR3 protein is one row after TCRdb ran MiXCR on the PCR reads. The table includes hundreds of thousands of distinct CDR3 sequences, 11% detected once. The material sequenced was peripheral blood, taken 180 days after TCRalphabeta/CD19-depleted stem cell transplant. The receptors stem from a male patient aged 2-9 years who had a stem cell transplant for chronic granulomatous disease, so the T cells may come from the graft donor.

CDR3 region: CASSYLAGRNTGELFF. The CDR3 nucleotides read TGTGCCAGCAGTTACTTGGCGGGACGAAACACCGGGGAGCTGTTTTTT. The chain is built from TRBV6-5 and TRBJ2-2; the D gene is possibly TRBD2 (6 bases). Trimming stripped 1 base from V and 2 bases from J, with 11 bases between. The germline V gene has CDR1 MNHEY and CDR2 SVGAGI. The CDR3 spans 16 residues.

This clonotype was observed many times. V usage is TRBV6-2 or TRBV6-3 and J usage is TRBJ2-1, with 9 bases that match TRBD2. CDR1 MNHEY and CDR2 SVGEGT come from the germline V gene. The CDR3 consists of 16 residues. The V and J ends lost 4 bases and 7 bases, in that order; junction bases with no gene match: 11. The CDR3 nucleotides read TGTGCCAGCAGTTCCATGGTAGCGGGGGCTGGGAATGAGCAGTTCTTC. Translated: CASSSMVAGAGNEQFF.

This clonotype was counted many times. DNA for the CDR3: TGTGCCAGCAGAAAACAGGGGACCCCCTACAATGAGCAGTTCTTC. This codes for CASRKQGTPYNEQFF. This sequence joins TRBV12-3 or TRBV12-4 and TRBJ2-1, with 7 bases identical to TRBD1. This CDR3 has 15 amino acids. J lost 2 bases, V lost 6 bases, and 7 bases had no gene match.

This clonotype occurred many times. This chain connects TRBV7-8 to TRBJ2-5, with 7 bases identical to TRBD1. This CDR3 spans 17 amino acids. Germline CDR1 is SGHVS and CDR2 is FQNEAQ. Trimming removed 0 bases from V and 3 bases from J; junction bases left unmatched: 10. The chain's CDR3 is CASSLALTGVEEETQYF. In nucleotides, the CDR3 is TGTGCCAGCAGCTTAGCCCTCACAGGGGTAGAGGAAGAGACCCAGTACTTC.

This clonotype was picked up many times. This sequence joins TRBV20-1 and TRBJ1-5; 11 nucleotides match TRBD1. The CDR3 is made up of 14 amino acids. In germline, CDR1 is DFQATT, CDR2 SNEGSKA (reference sequence). J lost 6 bases, V lost 1 base, and 2 bases had no gene match. CDR3 residues: CSARGGQGAQPQHF. CDR3 coding DNA: TGCAGTGCTAGAGGTGGACAGGGGGCTCAGCCCCAGCATTTT.

This clonotype came up many times. The rearrangement links TRBV5-1 to TRBJ2-7; no reliable D call. Germline V gene sequence: CDR1 SGHRS, CDR2 YFSETQ. With 1 base removed from V and 0 bases from J, the gap between germline ends came to 5 bases. This CDR3 region has 13 residues. CDR3 in amino acids: CASSLTDSYEQYF. The DNA of the CDR3 is TGCGCCAGCAGCTTGACAGACTCCTACGAGCAGTACTTC.